The 3 T cell receptor beta chains in this list originate from one sample, sequenced in a study of cytomegalovirus exposure and HLA in healthy donors. Assay: immunoSEQ multiplex PCR; the TCRdb copy retains only in-frame clones and omits some. This sample has 150,000 to 200,000 clones, with about 84% found just once. Sample: PBMCs. The receptors come from a woman between 18 and 29 years old in good health and CMV-seronegative.

This clone was counted a few times. The chain links TRBV7-9 to TRBJ1-2; D is possibly TRBD1 (6 bases). This CDR3 contains 12 residues. Germline CDR1 SEHNR, CDR2 FQNEAQ (reference sequence). Trimming stripped 5 bases from V and 6 bases from J, with 10 bases between. CDR3: CASSETGHGYTF. Written as DNA, the CDR3 is TGTGCCAGCAGCGAAACAGGGCATGGCTACACCTTC.

The rearrangement joins TRBV7-9 to TRBJ1-2; 8 nucleotides align to TRBD1. The CDR3 loop spans 15 amino acids. V lost 1 base and J lost 6; bases outside the gene matches: 7. Per germline, CDR1 SEHNR and CDR2 FQNEAQ (reference sequence). The CDR3 spells CASSLGQTGENGYTF. In nucleotides, the CDR3 is TGTGCCAGCAGCTTAGGACAGACAGGGGAAAATGGCTACACCTTC.

V and J are TRBV27 and TRBJ2-6; no clear D gene. This CDR3 region has 16 residues. Germline lookup yields CDR1 MNHEY and CDR2 SMNVEV (reference sequence). Trimming stripped 0 bases from V and 0 bases from J, with 6 bases between. CDR3 nucleotides: TGTGCCAGCAGTTTATCCCTCGTCTCTGGGGCCAACGTCCTGACTTTC. It is translated as CASSLSLVSGANVLTF.